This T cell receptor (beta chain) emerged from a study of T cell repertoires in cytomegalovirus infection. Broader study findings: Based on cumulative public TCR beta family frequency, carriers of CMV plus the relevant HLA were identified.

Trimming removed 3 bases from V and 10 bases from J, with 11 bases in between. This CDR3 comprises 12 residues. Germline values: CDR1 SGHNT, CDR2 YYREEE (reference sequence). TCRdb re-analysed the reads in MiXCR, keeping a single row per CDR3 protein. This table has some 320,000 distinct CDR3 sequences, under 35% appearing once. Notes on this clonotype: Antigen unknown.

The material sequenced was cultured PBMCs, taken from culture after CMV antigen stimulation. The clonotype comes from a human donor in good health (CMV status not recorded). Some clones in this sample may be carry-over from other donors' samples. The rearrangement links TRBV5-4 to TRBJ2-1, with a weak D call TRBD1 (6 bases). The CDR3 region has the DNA TGTGCCAGCAGCTACAGGGCCGGGGAGCAGTTCTTC. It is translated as CASSYRAGEQFF.